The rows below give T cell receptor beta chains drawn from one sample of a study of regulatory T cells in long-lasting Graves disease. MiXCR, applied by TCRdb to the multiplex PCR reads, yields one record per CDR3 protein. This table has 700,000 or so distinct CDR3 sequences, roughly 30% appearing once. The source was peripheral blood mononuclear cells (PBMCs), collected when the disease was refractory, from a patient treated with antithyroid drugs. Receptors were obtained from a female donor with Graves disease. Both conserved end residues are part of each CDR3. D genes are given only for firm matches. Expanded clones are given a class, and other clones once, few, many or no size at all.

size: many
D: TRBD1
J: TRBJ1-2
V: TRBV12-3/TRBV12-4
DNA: TGTGCCAGCAGTTCGACAGGGGCCTACTCTGGCTACACCTTC
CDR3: CASSSTGAYSGYTF

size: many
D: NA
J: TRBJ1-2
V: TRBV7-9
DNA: TGTGCCAGCAGCTCCCGACAGGATTATGGCTACACCTTC
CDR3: CASSSRQDYGYTF

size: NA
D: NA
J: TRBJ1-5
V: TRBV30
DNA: TGTGCCTGGTCATTAGACAGGACTCAGCCCCAGCATTTT
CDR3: CAWSLDRTQPQHF

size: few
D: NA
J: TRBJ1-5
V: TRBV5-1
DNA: TGCGGCAGCAGCTTGGACGGGCCAGGCAATCAGCCCCAGCATTTT
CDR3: CGSSLDGPGNQPQHF

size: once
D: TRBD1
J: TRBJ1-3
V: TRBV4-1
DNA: TGCGCCAGCAGCCTGTGGGACAGCTCTGGAAACACCATATATTTT
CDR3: CASSLWDSSGNTIYF

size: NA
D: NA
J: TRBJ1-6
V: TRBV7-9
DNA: TGTGCCAGCAGCTCGCACTCGTGGGGGCCGGAGGGCCGCAATTCACCCCTCCACTTT
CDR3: CASSSHSWGPEGRNSPLHF

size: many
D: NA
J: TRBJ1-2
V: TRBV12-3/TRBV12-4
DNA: TGTGCCAGCAGCCCGACAGTATTAAGGGGCTACACCTTC
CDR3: CASSPTVLRGYTF

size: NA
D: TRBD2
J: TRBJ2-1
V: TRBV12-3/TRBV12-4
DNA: TGTGCCAGTACCTCGGCTAGCGGCCCCTTCAATGAGCAGTTCTTC
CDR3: CASTSASGPFNEQFF

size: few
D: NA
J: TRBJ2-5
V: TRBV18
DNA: TGTGCCAGCTCACCACCATCGTTAACCCAGTACTTC
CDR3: CASSPPSLTQYF

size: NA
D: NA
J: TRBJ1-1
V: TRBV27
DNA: TGTGCCAGCAGTTTTGGGCTTGGGGCTGAAGCTTTCTTT
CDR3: CASSFGLGAEAFF

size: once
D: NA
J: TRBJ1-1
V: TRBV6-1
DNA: TGTGCCAGCAGTAGATTACAGGAGAGGACTGAAGCTTTCTTT
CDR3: CASSRLQERTEAFF

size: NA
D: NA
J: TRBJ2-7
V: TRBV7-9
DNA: TGTGCCAGCAGTCGTGGACGTCTCAACCCCACTGACGAGCAGTACTTC
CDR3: CASSRGRLNPTDEQYF

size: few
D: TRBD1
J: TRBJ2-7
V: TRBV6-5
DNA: TGTGCCAGCAGTTACTCGAGGCAGGGGGCGGACGAGCAGTACTTC
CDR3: CASSYSRQGADEQYF

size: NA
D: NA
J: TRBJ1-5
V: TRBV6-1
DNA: TGTGCCAGCAGCGCGAACAAGAGCAATCAGCCCCAGCATTTT
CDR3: CASSANKSNQPQHF

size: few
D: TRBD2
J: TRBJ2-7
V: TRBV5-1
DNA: TGCGCCAGCAGCTTGGAGCCGGCGGGAGGGGACGAGCAGTACTTC
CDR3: CASSLEPAGGDEQYF

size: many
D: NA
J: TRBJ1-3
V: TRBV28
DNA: TGTGCCAGCAGCATCCTTACCCGACCGGGACACGGAAACACCATATATTTT
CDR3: CASSILTRPGHGNTIYF

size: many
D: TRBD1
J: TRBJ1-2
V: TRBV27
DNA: TGTGCCAGCAGTCCCGGGACAGGGATCGACGGCTACACCTTC
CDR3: CASSPGTGIDGYTF

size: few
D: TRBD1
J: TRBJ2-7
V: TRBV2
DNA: TGTGCCAGCAGGGGGACAGTGCCCGGGCAGTACTTC
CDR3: CASRGTVPGQYF

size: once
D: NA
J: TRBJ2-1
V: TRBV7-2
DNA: TGTGCCAGCAGCTTAGCGCAGCGGAAATACAATGAGCAGTTCTTC
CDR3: CASSLAQRKYNEQFF

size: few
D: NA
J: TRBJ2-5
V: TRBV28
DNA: TGTGCCAGCAGCCAGGGGGGAGGAGGGACCCAGTACTTC
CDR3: CASSQGGGGTQYF

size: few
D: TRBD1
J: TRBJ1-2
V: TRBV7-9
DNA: TGTGCCAGCAGCTTGCCGGGACAGAGCTCGGGCTACACCTTC
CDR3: CASSLPGQSSGYTF

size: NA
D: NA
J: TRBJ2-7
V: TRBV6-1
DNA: TGTGCCAGCAGTGACCCGGCTAACCTGAGGGGGGAGCAGTACTTC
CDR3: CASSDPANLRGEQYF

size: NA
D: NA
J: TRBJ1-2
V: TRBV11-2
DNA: TGTGCCAGCAGCTTAGATCAGGAATATGGCTACACCTTC
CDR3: CASSLDQEYGYTF

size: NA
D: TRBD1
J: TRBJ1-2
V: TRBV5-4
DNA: TGTGCCAGCAGCGACTTCGGACAGGGGGACGGCTACACCTTC
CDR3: CASSDFGQGDGYTF

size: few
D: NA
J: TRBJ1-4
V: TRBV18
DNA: TGTGCCAGCTCACCACCTATGGGGGCAACTAATGAAAAACTGTTTTTT
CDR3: CASSPPMGATNEKLFF

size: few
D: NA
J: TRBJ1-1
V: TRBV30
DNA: TGTGCCTGGAGTCCCACCGGGGGGCAAGCTTTCTTT
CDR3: CAWSPTGGQAFF

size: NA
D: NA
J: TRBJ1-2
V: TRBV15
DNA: TGTGCCACCAGCAGAGAAAAGTTCTTGGGGGGCCAGGCTGGCTACACCTTC
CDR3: CATSREKFLGGQAGYTF

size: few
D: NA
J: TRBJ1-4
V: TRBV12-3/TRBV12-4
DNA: TGTGCCAGCAGGGGGCCCTACACCCCCGAAAAACTGTTTTTT
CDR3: CASRGPYTPEKLFF

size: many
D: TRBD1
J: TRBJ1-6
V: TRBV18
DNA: TGTGCCGGATACAGGGGATCTAATTCACCCCTCCACTTT
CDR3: CAGYRGSNSPLHF

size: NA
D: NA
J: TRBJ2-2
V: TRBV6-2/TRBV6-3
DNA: TGTGCCAGCAGTGCCAAATTCACCGGGGAGCTGTTTTTT
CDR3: CASSAKFTGELFF

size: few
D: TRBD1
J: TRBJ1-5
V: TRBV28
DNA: TGTGCCAGCAGCGGGGGACAGGCGGCACAGCCCCAGCATTTT
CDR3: CASSGGQAAQPQHF

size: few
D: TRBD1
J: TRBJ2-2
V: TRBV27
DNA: TGTGCCAGCCGACAGGGACATCTTGACACCGGGGAGCTGTTTTTT
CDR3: CASRQGHLDTGELFF

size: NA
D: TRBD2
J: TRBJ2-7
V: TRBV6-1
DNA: TGTGCCAGCAGCCGAAAGCCTAGCGGGAGAAAATACTTC
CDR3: CASSRKPSGRKYF

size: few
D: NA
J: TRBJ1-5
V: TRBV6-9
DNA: TGTGCCAGCAGTTACGGGACCGCGGGGTGGCCCCAGCATTTT
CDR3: CASSYGTAGWPQHF